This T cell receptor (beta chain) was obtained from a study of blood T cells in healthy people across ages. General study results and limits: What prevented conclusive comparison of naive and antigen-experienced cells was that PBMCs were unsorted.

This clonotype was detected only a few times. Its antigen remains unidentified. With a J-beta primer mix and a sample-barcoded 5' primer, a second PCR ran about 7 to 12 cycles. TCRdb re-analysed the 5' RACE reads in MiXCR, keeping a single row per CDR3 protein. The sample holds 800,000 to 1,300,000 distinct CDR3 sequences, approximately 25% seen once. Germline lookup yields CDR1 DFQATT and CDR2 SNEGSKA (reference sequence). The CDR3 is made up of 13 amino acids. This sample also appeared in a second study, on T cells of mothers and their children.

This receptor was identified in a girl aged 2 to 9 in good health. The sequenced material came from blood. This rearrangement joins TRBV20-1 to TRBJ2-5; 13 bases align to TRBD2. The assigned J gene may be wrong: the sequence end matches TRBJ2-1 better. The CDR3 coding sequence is TGCAGTGCTCGACTAGCGGGAGGAGTTGAGCAGTTCTTC. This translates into CSARLAGGVEQFF.